The 3 T cell receptor beta chains reported below all come from one sample, sequenced in a study of cytomegalovirus exposure and HLA in healthy donors. Sequencing used immunoSEQ multiplex PCR; TCRdb keeps in-frame clones, though not all of them. This table holds over 150,000 clones, roughly nine tenths found once. Sequencing used PBMCs. All receptors come from a woman aged 18-30 years in good health and CMV-seropositive.

V gene TRBV6-5 combines with J gene TRBJ1-1; the match to TRBD1 covers 10 bases. V dropped 7 bases and J dropped 11; count of bases not matched to a gene: 4. This CDR3 contains 11 residues. Germline assignment: CDR1 MNHEY and CDR2 SVGAGI. For the CDR3, the DNA is TGTGCCAGCACTTCGGGACAGGGGGCTTTCTTT. Residues: CASTSGQGAFF.

The genes are TRBV18 and TRBJ2-7, with 9 bases identical to TRBD1. Per the germline V gene, CDR1 is KGHSH and CDR2 is LQKENI. V was clipped by 3 bases and J by 4 bases; unmatched bases: 4. This CDR3 contains 14 residues. CDR3 DNA sequence: TGTGCCAGCTCACCTGGACAGGGGATATACGAGCAGTACTTC. Translated: CASSPGQGIYEQYF.

This chain connects TRBV7-2 to TRBJ2-1; 11 bases are shared with TRBD1. The germline CDR1 and CDR2 sequences are SGHTA and FQGNSA. The CDR3 is made up of 15 amino acids. J gave up 6 bases and V 0 bases, and 1 base lay outside the gene matches. Here the CDR3 reads CASSLAGTGGNEQFF. As DNA, the CDR3 is TGTGCCAGCAGCTTAGCCGGGACAGGGGGCAATGAGCAGTTCTTC.